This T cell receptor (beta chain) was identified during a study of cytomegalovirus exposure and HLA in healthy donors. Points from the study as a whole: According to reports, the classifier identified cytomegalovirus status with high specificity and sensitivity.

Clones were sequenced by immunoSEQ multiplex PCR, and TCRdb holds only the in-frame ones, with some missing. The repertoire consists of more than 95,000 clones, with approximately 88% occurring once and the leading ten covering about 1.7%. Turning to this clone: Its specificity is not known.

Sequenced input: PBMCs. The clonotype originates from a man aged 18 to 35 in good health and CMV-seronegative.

CDR3 residues: CASGGQGGQPQHF. The CDR3, as DNA: TGTGCCAGCGGGGGACAGGGAGGGCAGCCCCAGCATTTT. V is TRBV2 and J is TRBJ1-5, with 9 bases identical to TRBD1. CDR1 is SNHLY and CDR2 is FYNNEI in the germline V gene. The junction had 6 bases not matched to a gene; V was cut back by 8 bases and J by 7 bases. CDR3 length: 13 amino acids. Full variable domain (rest looked up from reference TRBV2 and TRBJ1-5): EPEVTQTPSHQVTQMGQEVILRCVPISNHLYFYWYRQILGQKVEFLVSFYNNEISEKSEIFDDQFSVERPDGSNFTLKIRSTKLEDSAMYFCASGGQGGQPQHFGDGTRLSIL.